The 2 T cell receptor beta chains reported below all come from one sample, sequenced in a study of cytomegalovirus exposure and HLA in healthy donors. PCR involved 60 Vbeta and 13 Jbeta primers. Data came from immunoSEQ multiplex PCR; TCRdb stores just in-frame clones and leaves some out. Of approximately 160,000 clones listed, over 60% are singletons. What was sequenced was PBMCs. The receptors were gathered from a male donor in good health and CMV-seronegative.

This rearrangement joins TRBV30 to TRBJ1-2, with 7 bases matching TRBD1. Germline-derived CDR1 and CDR2 are GTSNPN and SVGIG (reference sequence). Trimming took 4 bases from V and 4 from J; bases not matched to a gene: 9. This CDR3 region has 14 residues. The DNA of the CDR3 is TGTGCCTGGATGAGGGGGCGCGCAGGCTATGGCTACACCTTC. Protein sequence: CAWMRGRAGYGYTF. Drawing the rest from reference TRBV30 and TRBJ1-2, the complete variable domain is SQTIHQWPATLVQPVGSPLSLECTVEGTSNPNLYWYRQAAGRGLQLLFYSVGIGQISSEVPQNLSASRPQDRQFILSSKKLLLSDSGFYLCAWMRGRAGYGYTFGSGTRLTVV.

This clone has only a few counts. The V and J genes are TRBV5-4 and TRBJ2-1; D is possibly TRBD2 (6 bases). Trimming cost V 0 bases and J 3 bases, with 13 bases left between them. CDR3 length: 16 amino acids. Germline CDR1 reads SGHNT; CDR2 reads YYREEE (reference sequence). The CDR3 region has the DNA TGTGCCAGCAGCTTGGTCGGGGCGGGGATCTACAATGAGCAGTTCTTC. It codes for CASSLVGAGIYNEQFF.